The 5 T cell receptor beta chains below all came from one sample that was sequenced in a study of CD8+CD57+ T cells in acquired aplastic anemia. The sequenced patients had an expansion of CD8+CD57+ cells seen by flow cytometry. Researchers used genomic DNA as the template to profile TCR beta VDJ and CDR3. TCRdb processed the reads anew with MiXCR; each CDR3 protein has one entry. The sample carries more than 250,000 distinct CDR3 sequences, roughly 82% recorded once. The sample comprised sorted CD4+, CD8+, or CD8+CD57+ T cells (not recorded which) from PBMCs. The receptor set was obtained from a human donor with aplastic anemia.

For this clonotype: A read error may produce the germline difference seen at one junction end. V gene TRBV2 combines with J gene TRBJ2-1; possible D gene TRBD1, 7 bases. Germline-derived CDR1 and CDR2 are SNHLY and FYNNEI. The CDR3 is 16 amino acids. CDR3 amino acids: CASSQGGANAQDEEFF. The DNA of the CDR3 is TGTGCCAGCAGCCAGGGGGGCGCAAACGCTCAGGATGAGGAGTTCTTC.

The genes are TRBV10-3 and TRBJ1-2, with 7 nucleotides matching TRBD1. This CDR3 spans 13 amino acids. The germline V gene encodes CDR1 ENHRY and CDR2 SYGVKD. The V segment lost 6 bases and the J segment 6 bases; nucleotides outside the gene matches: 7. The chain's CDR3 is CAIRFDRVDGYTF. DNA for the CDR3: TGTGCCATCAGGTTTGACAGGGTAGATGGCTACACCTTC.

This chain uses TRBV5-6 with TRBJ2-1; the D is unclear. This CDR3 contains 13 residues. Germline CDR1 is SGHDT and CDR2 is YYEEEE. The V gene lost 0 bases and the J gene lost 8 bases, with 9 bases spanning the gap. As DNA, the CDR3 is TGTGCCAGCAGCTTGGCCAGAATCCATGAGCAGTTCTTC. Amino acid sequence: CASSLARIHEQFF.

The chain carries TRBV12-3 or TRBV12-4 and TRBJ2-2; D may be TRBD1 or TRBD2 (5 bases each). V was cut by 6 bases and J by 7 bases, with 9 bases left in between. The CDR3 runs 12 residues. CDR3 amino acids: CASSRERGELFF. As DNA, the CDR3 is TGTGCCAGCAGCAGGGAGCGCGGGGAGCTGTTTTTT.

With regard to this clonotype: Germline is not matched at one junction end, which may reflect a read error. This chain links TRBV9 with TRBJ2-3; no reliable D call. CDR1 SGDLS and CDR2 YYNGEE come from the germline V gene. The CDR3 is made up of 14 amino acids. CDR3 residues: CASSLPRRRTPKHF. CDR3 DNA: TGTGCCAGCAGCCTACCCCGCAGAAGAACACCGAAGCATTTT.